This TCR beta chain was found in a study of shared clonotypes between healthy human individuals (dated by TCRdb to the early 2020s). Broadly, across the study: The cohort included three men and two women between 18 and 49 years of age. To estimate repertoire size and how much clonotypes are shared between individuals, the study performed deep sequencing of blood TCR repertoires from roughly five healthy adults. Between about 0.9 and 8.9 billion PBMCs per donor were obtained by leukapheresis. Libraries were prepared and TCR repertoires were sequenced by different laboratories using diverse techniques, in order to increase sequencing depth and limit assay-specific biases. Per donor, three plates each were used for CD4 naive and CD4 memory, two for CD8 naive, and one for CD8 memory. Findings and caveats that apply to the study as a whole: When several donors were compared, the shared fraction of clonotypes was about 5% for naive CD4, 3.5% to 4% for naive CD8, roughly 2.3% for memory CD4, and about 0.36% for memory CD8. Sampling was restricted to blood, and TCR repertoires in tissue are likely to differ from TCR repertoires in blood. Clonotypes shared by all four sorted-subset donors showed higher generation probabilities than non-shared clonotypes. Incomplete sequencing was indicated by rarefaction of sorted-subset datasets, despite the large sequencing depth. Pairwise subsampling led to the expectation that sequencing depth would affect the degree of clonotype sharing among donors. Because the study included only a small number of donors, the genetic and exposure-history diversity represented was limited. Larger estimated clonotype richness was generally found for naive subsets than for memory subsets.

The donors were healthy, HIV-negative adults with no recently reported acute infections or vaccinations. All donors were Caucasian adults living in Nashville, Tennessee, USA. CD4+ T cells were enriched by magnetic negative selection, after which naive cells were positively selected on CD45RA and the negative fraction was taken as the memory subset. Blood was obtained by leukapheresis, after which PBMCs were separated by Ficoll-Histopaque density gradient centrifugation and cryopreserved in liquid nitrogen vapor phase. Purity and quantity of every magnetically sorted T cell population were checked by analytical flow cytometry. Genomic DNA was isolated from each sorted fraction and quantified by UV absorbance on a Nanodrop 2000c. In regard to this clone: Its antigen remains unidentified. There are no base qualities to consult, and no much larger clone falls within one base.

Using the deep immunoSEQ assay, TCR CDR3 regions were amplified from genomic DNA by multiplex PCR. Extracted genomic DNA from each cell subset was distributed evenly across all wells of several immunoSEQ 96-well plates, and each plate was treated as a replicate. Each replicate PCR for sorted subsets received about 210 ng genomic DNA, equal to tens of thousands of T cell genomes. Purified libraries were quantified with a Qubit 3.0 fluorometer, sized on a Bioanalyzer 2100, and re-quantified with the KAPA Library Quantification kit. Each immunoSEQ 96-well plate was sequenced on its own single-read 150-cycle Illumina NextSeq 550 flow cell. In the original analysis: The immunoSEQ output contained only junctional sequences without quality scores, so filtering could not match that applied to full-length reads. To assign V/J genes and CDR3, sequences were annotated using PyIR, a Python wrapper for IgBLAST v1.9, with IMGT germline references. Reads with weak V/J assignments (E-value above 1e-6), missing CDR3, stop codons, out-of-frame junctions, or ambiguous translated residues were removed. A V3J clonotype was defined by an identical inferred V gene, J gene, and CDR3 amino acid sequence. Percentage overlap between repertoires was calculated by dividing the number of shared unique clonotypes by the size of the smaller repertoire. RTK rarefaction, the Chao1 estimator, and Recon v2.1 estimates of unobserved clonotypes were used to assess repertoire richness. For all TCRbeta clonotypes obtained by the gDNA method from a few donors, generation probabilities were computed with OLGA. Imported from immuneACCESS, the table was reduced by TCRdb to in-frame sequences with V and J called. These copies leave out some clones; in studies compared against another copy, an unresolved V gene accounts for under half, and the cause of the remainder is not known. The DNA was the basis for D and trimming; V, J and clone size are from that table. Within this sample are some 1.4 million clones, with roughly 97% of them counted one time only. About 1.2% of the sample comes from the top ten.

Trimming removed 5 bases from V and 3 bases from J, leaving 17 bases between the germline ends. Counted from cysteine to phenylalanine, this CDR3 has 16 amino acids. Only the CDR3 DNA is retained, 48 bases long and in frame from the first base. Sequences MDHEN (CDR1) and SYDVKM (CDR2) are obtained from the germline V gene. Sequences were obtained from naive CD4+ T cells sorted from blood. The cell subset or site label for this specimen denotes: CD45RA+ positively selected. The receptor chain draws on TRBV28 and TRBJ2-1; the D gene is not confidently resolved. The sequence derives from a man aged 25 to 45 in good health. The CDR3 region: CASSPYNWGNYNEQFF. The nucleotide sequence reads TGTGCCAGCAGTCCATACAATTGGGGAAACTACAATGAGCAGTTCTTC.